One sample yielded the 11 T cell receptor beta chains listed below, sequenced in a study of beta chain features in type 1 diabetes. Expressed TCRB transcripts were sequenced, since all the RNA that had been isolated was reverse transcribed. The repertoire was sequenced with immunoSEQ multiplex PCR; TCRdb's copy has only in-frame clones and lacks some. The sample has 450,000 or so clones, about an eighth seen once. Sequencing was done on a sample of naive CD4+ T cells from blood. These receptors originate from a woman aged 18 to 35 in good health.

This clone turned up a few times. The chain is built from TRBV29-1 and TRBJ2-7; D uncertain. The CDR3 sequence is 11 residues long. The germline V gene has CDR1 SQVTM and CDR2 ANQGSEA. The germline V and J ends were trimmed by 7 bases and 5 bases, with 12 bases remaining between them. CDR3 sequence reads: CSAGDFDEQYF. The CDR3 bases are TGCAGCGCTGGGGATTTCGACGAGCAGTACTTC.

This clone was seen more than once but under ten times. The chain has TRBV7-2 and TRBJ2-6; D remains ambiguous. This CDR3 is built from 15 residues. Germline V gives CDR1 SGHTA, CDR2 FQGNSA. Trimming removed 6 bases from V and 2 bases from J, with 11 bases in between. The CDR3 DNA follows: TGTGCCAGCAGTTCTTCAAATACTGGGGCCAACGTCCTGACTTTC. It yields the protein CASSSSNTGANVLTF.

In this sample, this clone turned up a few times. The chain joins TRBV6-5 to TRBJ2-7; D is perhaps TRBD1 (6 bases). The CDR3 loop spans 14 amino acids. Germline CDR1 MNHEY, CDR2 SVGAGI. The V end lost 2 bases, the J end lost 3 bases, and 11 bases lay between the germline ends. The DNA for the CDR3 is TGTGCCAGCAGTTACAGGGGGTTGGGCTACGAGCAGTACTTC. Its protein product is CASSYRGLGYEQYF.

This clone was counted only a few times. This chain uses TRBV7-3 with TRBJ2-2; 7 nucleotides agree with TRBD2. This CDR3 contains 13 residues. Germline CDR1 reads SGHTA; CDR2 reads FQGTGA. Unmatched junction bases numbered 0, after V lost 2 bases and J lost 6 bases. The CDR3 nucleotides read TGTGCCAGCAGCTTAGCGGGAGCCGGGGAGCTGTTTTTT. Its translation is CASSLAGAGELFF. The variable domain in full, with the rest retrieved from reference TRBV7-3 and TRBJ2-2, is GAGVSQTPSNKVTEKGKYVELRCDPISGHTALYWYRQSLGQGPEFLIYFQGTGAADDSGLPNDRFFAVRPEGSVSTLKIQRTERGDSAVYLCASSLAGAGELFFGEGSRLTVL.

This clone occurred a few times. The chain links TRBV6-5 to TRBJ2-7, with D maybe TRBD1 (7 bases). Germline values: CDR1 MNHEY, CDR2 SVGAGI. This CDR3 is 13 amino acids long. V lost 7 bases to trimming and J lost 6 bases, with 16 bases between them. Here the CDR3 reads CASKDAGGGEQYF. The CDR3 coding sequence is TGTGCCAGCAAGGACGCAGGGGGAGGCGAGCAGTACTTC.

This clone was seen a handful of times. This chain joins TRBV25-1 and TRBJ2-6; TRBD1 aligns across 8 bases. CDR1 is MGHDK and CDR2 is SYGVNS in the germline V gene. The CDR3 runs 16 residues. V shed 8 bases, J shed 1 base, and the junction held 7 bases outside the gene matches. CDR3 nucleotide sequence: TGTGCCAGCTCGCAGGGGGCTAGGTCTGGGGCCAACGTCCTGACTTTC. Protein sequence: CASSQGARSGANVLTF.

V is TRBV4-2 and J is TRBJ2-3, with D uncertain. Trimming took 0 bases from V and 4 from J, leaving 8 bases between them. There are 14 residues in the CDR3. The germline CDR1 and CDR2 sequences are LGHNA and YNFKEQ. Here the CDR3 DNA reads TGTGCCAGCAGCCAAGATGCGCATGCAGATACGCAGTATTTT. This sequence encodes CASSQDAHADTQYF.

The V call is TRBV7-2, the J call TRBJ1-4; D might be TRBD1 (5 bases). V was cut by 6 bases and J by 4 bases, with 12 bases left in between. This CDR3 spans 14 amino acids. Germline V gene sequence: CDR1 SGHTA, CDR2 FQGNSA. In DNA, the CDR3 is TGTGCCAGCAGGGAAGGGGCGGGTAATGAAAAACTGTTTTTT. Its translation: CASREGAGNEKLFF.

This clone has only a few counts. The genes are TRBV7-9 and TRBJ1-4; no clear D. Trimming removed 5 bases from V and 8 bases from J, with 12 bases in between. This CDR3 has 13 amino acids. Germline V lookup: CDR1 SEHNR, CDR2 FQNEAQ (reference sequence). In DNA, the CDR3 is TGTGCCAGCAGCCGGGAGGCCTTAGAAAAACTGTTTTTT. It codes for CASSREALEKLFF.

This sequence joins TRBV7-9 and TRBJ2-7, with D unresolved. Germline CDR1 is SEHNR and CDR2 is FQNEAQ (reference sequence). With 1 base removed from V and 3 bases from J, the gap between germline ends came to 10 bases. The CDR3 extends over 14 amino acids. The CDR3 DNA is TGTGCCAGCAGCTTAGATCAAGGGTACTACGAGCAGTACTTC. This encodes CASSLDQGYYEQYF.

The CDR3 DNA follows: TGTGCCAGCAGCCCGACAGGGGGTTCCTACAATGAGCAGTTCTTC. It yields the protein CASSPTGGSYNEQFF. The V call is TRBV5-4, the J call TRBJ2-1; 9 bases align to TRBD1. CDR1 SGHNT and CDR2 YYREEE come from the germline V gene (reference sequence). This CDR3 comprises 15 residues. V dropped 4 bases and J dropped 1; count of bases not matched to a gene: 3.